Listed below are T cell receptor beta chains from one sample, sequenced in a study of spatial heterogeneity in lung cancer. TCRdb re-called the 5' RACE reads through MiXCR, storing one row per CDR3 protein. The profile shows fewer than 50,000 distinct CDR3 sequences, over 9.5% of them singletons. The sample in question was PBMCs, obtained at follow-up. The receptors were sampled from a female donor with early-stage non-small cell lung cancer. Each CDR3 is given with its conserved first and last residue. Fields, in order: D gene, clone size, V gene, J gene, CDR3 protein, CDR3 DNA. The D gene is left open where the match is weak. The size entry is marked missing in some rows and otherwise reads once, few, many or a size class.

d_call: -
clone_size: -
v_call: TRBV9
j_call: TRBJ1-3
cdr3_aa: CASSVAGVHSGNTIYF
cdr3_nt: TGTGCCAGCAGCGTAGCTGGGGTCCACTCTGGAAACACCATATATTTT

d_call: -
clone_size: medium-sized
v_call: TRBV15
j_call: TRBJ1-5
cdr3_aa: CATSRDIREAQHF
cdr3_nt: TGTGCCACCAGCAGAGATATAAGGGAGGCCCAGCATTTT

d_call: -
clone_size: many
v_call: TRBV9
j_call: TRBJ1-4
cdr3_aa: CASSVGEGNEKLFF
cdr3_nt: TGTGCCAGCAGCGTGGGAGAGGGGAATGAAAAACTGTTTTTT

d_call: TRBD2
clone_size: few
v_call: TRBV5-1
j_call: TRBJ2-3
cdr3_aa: CASSFAGGSTDTQYF
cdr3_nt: TGCGCCAGCAGCTTCGCGGGGGGGAGCACAGATACGCAGTATTTT

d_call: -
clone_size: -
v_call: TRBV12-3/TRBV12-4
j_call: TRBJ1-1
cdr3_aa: CASSLAARNTEAFF
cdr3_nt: TGTGCCAGCAGTTTAGCGGCAAGGAACACTGAAGCTTTCTTT

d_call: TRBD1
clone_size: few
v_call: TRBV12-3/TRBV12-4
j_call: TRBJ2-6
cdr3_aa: CASSPPGTGGAGANVLTF
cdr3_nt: TGTGCCAGCAGCCCACCTGGGACAGGGGGCGCTGGGGCCAACGTCCTGACTTTC

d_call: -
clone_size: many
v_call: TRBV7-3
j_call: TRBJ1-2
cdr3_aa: CASSPSYGASYGYTF
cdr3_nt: TGTGCCAGCAGCCCCAGTTATGGGGCAAGCTATGGCTACACCTTC

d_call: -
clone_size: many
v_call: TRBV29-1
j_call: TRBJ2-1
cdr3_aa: CSVRLGASSYNEQFF
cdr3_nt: TGCAGCGTCCGATTGGGGGCGAGCTCCTACAATGAGCAGTTCTTC

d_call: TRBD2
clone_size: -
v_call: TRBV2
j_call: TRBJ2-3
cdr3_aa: CASRPPPSGGRADTQYF
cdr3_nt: TGTGCCAGCAGACCCCCCCCTAGCGGGGGGCGCGCAGATACGCAGTATTTT

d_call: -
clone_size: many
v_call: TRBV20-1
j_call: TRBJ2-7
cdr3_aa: CSAPGNYEQYF
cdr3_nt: TGCAGTGCTCCTGGGAACTACGAGCAGTACTTC

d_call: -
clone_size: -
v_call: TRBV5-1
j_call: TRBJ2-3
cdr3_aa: CASSLEGLAFDTQYF
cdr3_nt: TGCGCCAGCAGCTTGGAGGGCCTAGCTTTCGATACGCAGTATTTT

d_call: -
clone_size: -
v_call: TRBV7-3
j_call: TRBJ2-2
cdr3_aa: CASSLNTGELFF
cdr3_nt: TGTGCCAGCAGTTTGAACACCGGGGAGCTGTTTTTT

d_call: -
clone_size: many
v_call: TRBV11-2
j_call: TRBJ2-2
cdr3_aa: CASSLDYRGNTGELFF
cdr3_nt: TGTGCCAGCAGCTTAGATTATCGAGGGAACACCGGGGAGCTGTTTTTT